Each of the 11 T cell receptor beta chains below was sequenced from the same sample in a study of cytotoxic CD8 clonotypes in ibrutinib-treated CLL. Clones were read by immunoSEQ multiplex PCR, and TCRdb kept only the in-frame ones, dropping some. Here the sample spans about 45,000 clones, 50% to 75% being singletons. Specimen: PBMCs, collected after 24 months of ibrutinib treatment. Receptor source: a human donor with chronic lymphocytic leukemia.

This rearrangement joins TRBV28 to TRBJ2-7; TRBD2 is a possible D gene (5 bases). The CDR3 runs to 15 residues. Between the trimmed V and J ends, which lost 6 bases and 3 bases, there was a span of 18 bases. Per the germline V gene, CDR1 is MDHEN and CDR2 is SYDVKM. The CDR3 reads CASRDLGPGSYEQYF. The CDR3 bases are TGTGCCAGCAGGGACCTAGGGCCGGGAAGCTACGAGCAGTACTTC.

This clone showed up just a few times. The chain has TRBV27 and TRBJ1-4; D not resolved. Germline assignment: CDR1 MNHEY and CDR2 SMNVEV (reference sequence). V was shortened by 8 bases and J by 0 bases, with 4 bases between the two germline ends. This CDR3 is built from 12 residues. Here the CDR3 reads CASSATNEKLFF. As DNA, the CDR3 is TGTGCCAGCTCGGCAACTAATGAAAAACTGTTTTTT.

The chain combines TRBV9 with TRBJ2-7; D is ambiguous. The CDR3 sequence is 14 residues long. V was cut by 0 bases and J by 1 base, with 8 bases left in between. Looked up from germline, CDR1 is SGDLS and CDR2 is YYNGEE. CDR3: CASSVGQISYEQYF. CDR3 nucleotide sequence: TGTGCCAGCAGCGTAGGTCAGATATCCTACGAGCAGTACTTC.

This clone was seen ten or more times. The genes are TRBV18 and TRBJ1-4, with unresolved D. This CDR3 region has 13 residues. Germline loops: CDR1 KGHSH, CDR2 LQKENI. Trimming left V 3 bases short and J 8 bases short, with 10 bases between. The CDR3 nucleotides are TGTGCCAGCTCACCGTACCGTGACGAAAAACTGTTTTTT. The encoded protein is CASSPYRDEKLFF.

V and J are TRBV27 and TRBJ2-1; D possibly matches TRBD1 or TRBD2 (5 bases each). The V end lost 5 bases, the J end lost 6 bases, and 14 bases lay between the germline ends. This CDR3 has 14 residues. CDR1 is MNHEY, CDR2 SMNVEV, per germline (reference sequence). The DNA for the CDR3 is TGTGCCAGCAGTAGTAGGGGAGCCCTCAATGAGCAGTTCTTC. Translation gives CASSSRGALNEQFF.

The V gene is TRBV15, the J gene TRBJ2-1; tentatively, D is TRBD1 (6 bases). Between the trimmed V and J ends, which lost 5 bases and 2 bases, there was a span of 13 bases. The CDR3 has 15 amino acids. Germline CDR1 is LNHNV and CDR2 is YYDKDF (reference sequence). Here the CDR3 DNA reads TGTGCCACCAGCTCGACAGGTATGGCCTACAATGAGCAGTTCTTC. Translation gives CATSSTGMAYNEQFF.

The CDR3 is CASSFLEHTGELFF. The CDR3 DNA is TGTGCCAGCAGCTTTCTCGAGCACACCGGGGAGCTGTTTTTT. The genes are TRBV7-9 and TRBJ2-2; D remains ambiguous. The V end lost 3 bases, the J end lost 3 bases, and 8 bases lay between the germline ends. The CDR3 is made up of 14 amino acids. Per the germline V gene, CDR1 is SEHNR and CDR2 is FQNEAQ (reference sequence).

The chain is built from TRBV4-2 and TRBJ1-2, with a tentative D call TRBD1 (5 bases). Trimming took 0 bases from V and 8 from J, leaving 19 bases between them. The CDR3 runs 16 residues. Germline CDR1 is LGHNA and CDR2 is YNFKEQ. Here the CDR3 reads CASSQDLDTARKGYTF. The DNA of the CDR3 is TGTGCCAGCAGCCAAGATCTGGACACTGCCCGGAAAGGCTACACCTTC.

The rearrangement uses TRBV6-1 and TRBJ2-3; D is possibly TRBD2 (5 bases). The V end was cut by 3 bases, the J end by 2 bases, with 9 bases between. The CDR3 runs 14 residues. Germline V gene lookup returns CDR1 MNHNS and CDR2 SASEGT. CDR3 sequence reads: CASSDFGDTDTQYF. CDR3 nucleotides: TGTGCCAGCAGTGATTTCGGGGACACAGATACGCAGTATTTT.

This chain connects TRBV4-1 to TRBJ1-3, with D possibly TRBD1 on 5 matching bases. Germline V lookup: CDR1 MGHRA, CDR2 YSYEKL. This CDR3 has 17 residues. Trimming pared 4 bases from V and 0 bases from J, leaving 16 bases between. The CDR3 coding sequence is TGCGCCAGCAGCCTGGCCAGAGGGGCGAGCTCTGGAAACACCATATATTTT. Its translation: CASSLARGASSGNTIYF.

The CDR3 protein is CASSSGYQETQYF. The CDR3 region has the DNA TGTGCCAGCAGCTCGGGGTACCAAGAGACCCAGTACTTC. J is TRBJ2-5 and V is TRBV5-6; D possibly corresponds to TRBD2 (5 bases). The V gene's germline CDR1 is SGHDT and CDR2 YYEEEE. This CDR3 has 13 residues. Trimming cost V 3 bases and J 0 bases, with 6 bases left between them.